These 27 T cell receptor beta chains were all obtained from the same sample, sequenced in a study of human T cells and chemical hapten exposure. As for time point: pre-sensitization, week 0. Noted treatment: therapeutic diphenylcyclopropenone sensitization with weekly scalp DPC. Each CDR3 protein gets one entry after TCRdb re-called the RACE reads with MiXCR. The repertoire holds approximately 260,000 distinct CDR3 sequences, with roughly 7.7% as singletons. The sample here was whole blood, taken in connection with sensitization to the hapten diphenylcyclopropenone (DPC). The source of these receptors is a man aged 18 to 30 with alopecia areata. Some clones in this sample may be carry-over from other donors' samples.

In this sample, this clonotype turned up once. The gene calls are TRBV5-6 and TRBJ2-3; D might be TRBD1 or TRBD2, each matching 6 bases. V gave up 1 base and J gave up 6 bases, with 18 bases separating them. There are 16 residues in the CDR3. The germline V gene has CDR1 SGHDT and CDR2 YYEEEE. Written as DNA, the CDR3 is TGTGCCAGCAGCTTGTCCAAGGGGGGTCTTATGGATACGCAGTATTTT. This codes for CASSLSKGGLMDTQYF.

This sequence joins TRBV6-5 and TRBJ2-5; 7 nucleotides line up with TRBD2. CDR1 and CDR2 (germline): MNHEY, SVGAGI. V shed 7 bases and J 2 bases; nucleotides not matched to a gene: 10. This CDR3 spans 15 amino acids. The CDR3 spells CASTPPGLQQETQYF. DNA for the CDR3: TGTGCCAGCACGCCACCGGGACTACAACAAGAGACCCAGTACTTC.

This clonotype was counted a few times. The chain uses TRBV9 and TRBJ1-2, with a tentative D call TRBD1 (5 bases). The CDR3 covers 15 residues. From germline, CDR1 is SGDLS and CDR2 YYNGEE. V was pared by 4 bases and J by 4 bases, with 17 bases between. CDR3 loop: CASSPQTDDFYGYTF. The CDR3 coding sequence is TGTGCCAGCAGCCCCCAGACAGATGATTTCTATGGCTACACCTTC.

This chain uses TRBV11-3 with TRBJ2-1; 9 bases align to TRBD2. V was clipped by 1 base and J by 9 bases; unmatched bases: 10. The CDR3 runs 16 residues. Germline lookup yields CDR1 SGHNT and CDR2 YENEEA. The CDR3 is CASSLGTRLADGEQFF. The CDR3 bases are TGTGCCAGCAGCTTAGGAACAAGACTAGCGGACGGTGAGCAGTTCTTC. The complete variable domain, with remaining parts taken from reference TRBV11-3 and TRBJ2-1, reads EAGVVQSPRYKIIEKKQPVAFWCNPISGHNTLYWYLQNLGQGPELLIRYENEEAVDDSQLPKDRFSAERLKGVDSTLKIQPAELGDSAVYLCASSLGTRLADGEQFFGPGTRLTVL.

This clonotype was counted many times. The genes are TRBV4-1 and TRBJ2-2; TRBD2 aligns across 8 bases. Germline trimming cut 6 bases from V and 1 base from J; bases unmatched to any gene: 10. This CDR3 is built from 17 residues. Germline lookup yields CDR1 MGHRA and CDR2 YSYEKL. CDR3 sequence reads: CASRSIGSGVNTGELFF. In DNA, the CDR3 is TGCGCCAGCAGGTCGATCGGTAGCGGGGTGAACACCGGGGAGCTGTTTTTT.

V is TRBV4-2 and J is TRBJ2-5, with 9 positions matching TRBD2. CDR1 and CDR2 from the germline V gene are LGHNA and YNFKEQ. The CDR3 consists of 17 residues. V lost 1 base and J lost 5; bases outside the gene matches: 11. As DNA, the CDR3 is TGTGCCAGCAGCCAAGGGAGTTCGGCGGGGGGGGCGGAGACCCAGTACTTC. Protein: CASSQGSSAGGAETQYF.

This clonotype turned up a few times. The chain uses TRBV5-6 and TRBJ2-4; tentative D call: TRBD1 (6 bases). CDR1 and CDR2 (germline): SGHDT, YYEEEE. There are 14 residues in the CDR3. Trimming cost V 0 bases and J 7 bases, with 11 bases left between them. The CDR3 nucleotides are TGTGCCAGCAGCTTGGCTGGGGGCGGTAACATTCAGTACTTC. It encodes CASSLAGGGNIQYF. The whole variable domain, filled in from reference TRBV5-6 and TRBJ2-4, reads DAGVTQSPTHLIKTRGQQVTLRCSPKSGHDTVSWYQQALGQGPQFIFQYYEEEERQRGNFPDRFSGHQFPNYSSELNVNALLLGDSALYLCASSLAGGGNIQYFGAGTRLSVL.

This clonotype showed up just a few times. V and J are TRBV12-5 and TRBJ2-5, with 7 bases identical to TRBD1. The CDR3 extends over 15 amino acids. Trimming took 0 bases from V and 1 from J; bases not matched to a gene: 2. From germline, CDR1 is LGHNT and CDR2 FRNRAP. CDR3 sequence: CASGLVGTAQETQYF. Here the CDR3 DNA reads TGTGCTAGTGGTTTGGTCGGGACAGCCCAAGAGACCCAGTACTTC. The full variable domain, with the rest looked up from reference TRBV12-5 and TRBJ2-5, is DARVTQTPRHKVTEMGQEVTMRCQPILGHNTVFWYRQTMMQGLELLAYFRNRAPLDDSGMPKDRFSAEMPDATLATLKIQPSEPRDSAVYFCASGLVGTAQETQYFGPGTRLLVL.

As concerns this clonotype: This may stem from a read error, because a much larger clone lies one nucleotide away. V usage is TRBV6-2 or TRBV6-3 and J usage is TRBJ2-2; D is uncertain. CDR3 length: 15 amino acids. Germline values: CDR1 MNHEY, CDR2 SVGEGT. The CDR3 reads CACSYALPNTGELFF. The CDR3 DNA is TGTGCCTGCAGTTACGCCTTACCCAACACCGGGGAGCTGTTTTTT.

The chain carries TRBV9 and TRBJ2-2; either TRBD1 or TRBD2 may fit D (6 bases each). The germline V gene encodes CDR1 SGDLS and CDR2 YYNGEE. V was cut by 7 bases and J by 7 bases, with 20 bases left in between. There are 15 residues in the CDR3. CDR3: CASQGLAIVGGELFF. The CDR3 coding sequence is TGTGCCAGCCAGGGGCTAGCGATCGTTGGCGGGGAGCTGTTTTTT.

The chain uses TRBV4-3 and TRBJ2-4, with D possibly matching TRBD2 (6 bases). CDR1 LGHNA and CDR2 YSLEER come from the germline V gene. The CDR3 runs 18 residues. Trimming pared 3 bases from V and 0 bases from J, leaving 18 bases between. This chain's CDR3 is CASSQWGLGDLAKNIQYF. CDR3 sequence (DNA): TGCGCCAGCAGCCAGTGGGGACTGGGAGACCTAGCCAAAAACATTCAGTACTTC.

The chain has TRBV20-1 and TRBJ1-1; maybe TRBD1 (6 bases). V lost 2 bases and J 5 bases, leaving 18 bases between the germline ends. CDR3 length: 15 residues. Germline CDR1 reads DFQATT; CDR2 reads SNEGSKA (reference sequence). CDR3: CSARPEQGRETEAFF. The CDR3 coding sequence is TGCAGTGCTAGACCCGAACAGGGTAGGGAGACTGAAGCTTTCTTT.

The rearrangement joins TRBV24-1 to TRBJ2-2; the D is unclear. V was pared by 3 bases and J by 1 base, with 8 bases between. Germline V gene data show CDR1 as KGHDR and CDR2 as SFDVKD. This CDR3 region has 15 residues. CDR3 nucleotide sequence: TGTGCCACCAGTGATAATGCAGAGAACACCGGGGAGCTGTTTTTT. Translation gives CATSDNAENTGELFF.

This clonotype was counted between two and nine times. The chain joins TRBV2 to TRBJ1-1; D gene uncertain. V lost 6 bases and J lost 7, with 18 bases in between. Germline V gene data show CDR1 as SNHLY and CDR2 as FYNNEI. The CDR3 runs to 14 residues. The CDR3 nucleotides read TGTGCCAGCAGGACAATAACGAGGACGCTTGAAGCTTTCTTT. Its protein product is CASRTITRTLEAFF.

The chain combines TRBV9 with TRBJ2-3; no definite D call. The germline CDR1 and CDR2 sequences are SGDLS and YYNGEE. The CDR3 totals 17 residues. V was shortened by 0 bases and J by 3 bases, with 17 bases between the two germline ends. The CDR3 spells CASSVEPKIWLTDTQYF. As DNA, the CDR3 is TGTGCCAGCAGCGTAGAACCGAAAATTTGGCTGACAGATACGCAGTATTTT.

This clonotype was detected many times. The rearrangement uses TRBV7-2 and TRBJ2-7; perhaps TRBD2 as D (5 bases). Germline CDR1 is SGHTA and CDR2 is FQGNSA. Trimming took off 2 bases at V and 3 bases at J, with 14 bases between the two ends. The CDR3 loop spans 15 amino acids. CDR3 bases: TGTGCCAGCAGCTTATCTGGTCTAGCTAGCTACGAGCAGTACGTC. It is translated as CASSLSGLASYEQYV.

A single count supports this clonotype. The CDR3 DNA sequence: TGTGCCAGCAGTTTGGTCCCTAGCGGGTTTTACAATGAGCAGTTCTTC. Translation gives CASSLVPSGFYNEQFF. The chain joins TRBV12-3 or TRBV12-4 to TRBJ2-1, with 8 bases lining up with TRBD2. The ends lost 3 bases at V and 4 bases at J; junction bases unmatched: 8. This CDR3 region has 16 residues.

As concerns this clonotype: Being one base from a much bigger clone, this may be a read error. The chain links TRBV7-3 to TRBJ2-3; no reliable D call. Trimming took off 6 bases at V and 5 bases at J, with 12 bases between the two ends. The V gene's germline CDR1 is SGHTA and CDR2 FQGTGA. There are 13 residues in the CDR3. CDR3 amino acids: CASSRIIIDTQYF. In nucleotides, the CDR3 is TGTGCCAGCAGTAGAATAATCATAGATACGCAGTATTTT.

The rearrangement links TRBV18 to TRBJ2-3; 7 nucleotides match TRBD2. This CDR3 is 14 amino acids long. Germline lookup yields CDR1 KGHSH and CDR2 LQKENI. Losses at the gene ends were 6 bases for V and 6 bases for J; bases not matched to a gene: 9. In DNA, the CDR3 is TGTGCCAGCTCCCGCGAGCGGGGATTTGATACGCAGTATTTT. The encoded protein is CASSRERGFDTQYF.

The chain uses TRBV20-1 and TRBJ1-1; D not certain. The ends were cut back, 6 bases at V and 10 bases at J, with 15 bases in the middle. Germline assignment: CDR1 DFQATT and CDR2 SNEGSKA (reference sequence). The CDR3 loop spans 11 amino acids. DNA of the CDR3: TGCAGTGCCAGACGGGAATCGGGAGCTTTCTTT. Protein sequence: CSARRESGAFF.

This chain links TRBV27 with TRBJ2-7; D possibly corresponds to TRBD1 (5 bases). This CDR3 has 15 amino acids. Germline-derived CDR1 and CDR2 are MNHEY and SMNVEV (reference sequence). Between the trimmed V and J ends, which lost 5 bases and 4 bases, there was a span of 18 bases. CDR3 DNA: TGTGCCAGCAGTCCCACCAGGGCGGAAGGGTACGAGCAGTACTTC. It yields the protein CASSPTRAEGYEQYF.

This clonotype showed up many times. The gene calls are TRBV12-3 or TRBV12-4 and TRBJ1-2; the match to TRBD1 covers 7 bases. This CDR3 spans 13 amino acids. V was clipped by 7 bases and J by 5 bases; unmatched bases: 7. CDR3 nucleotide sequence: TGTGCCAGCACTAGGGACAGTTATTATGGCTACACCTTC. It yields the protein CASTRDSYYGYTF.

CDR3 DNA sequence: TGTGCCAGCAGTTACGCAGGATCTTACTCTGGAAACACCATATATTTT. Amino acids: CASSYAGSYSGNTIYF. The chain couples TRBV6-6 to TRBJ1-3, with D hard to call. CDR1 MNHNY and CDR2 SVGAGI come from the germline V gene (reference sequence). The V end lost 2 bases, the J end lost 0 bases, and 11 bases lay between the germline ends. This CDR3 has 16 residues.

This clonotype was observed a handful of times. This CDR3 is CASRTPRGAGGNTIYF. In DNA, the CDR3 is TGTGCCAGCAGGACTCCACGGGGGGCGGGTGGAAACACCATATATTTT. The chain uses TRBV28 and TRBJ1-3; perhaps TRBD1 as D (6 bases). The germline V gene has CDR1 MDHEN and CDR2 SYDVKM. The CDR3 consists of 16 residues. The germline V and J ends were trimmed by 6 bases and 3 bases, with 18 bases remaining between them.

The sample holds a few counts of this clonotype. The CDR3 is CATRDSEAFF. In DNA, the CDR3 is TGTGCCACTCGGGACAGTGAAGCTTTCTTT. The chain couples TRBV2 to TRBJ1-1; 7 nucleotides match TRBD1. The CDR3 spans 10 residues. Germline CDR1 SNHLY, CDR2 FYNNEI. The V segment lost 10 bases and the J segment 7 bases; nucleotides outside the gene matches: 3.

The V call is TRBV11-3, the J call TRBJ2-2; D assignment may be TRBD1 or TRBD2 (5 bases each). The CDR3 is made up of 18 amino acids. Germline lookup yields CDR1 SGHNT and CDR2 YENEEA. V lost 10 bases and J 1 base, leaving 25 bases between the germline ends. CDR3 in amino acids: CATINAGDGAVNTGELFF. The CDR3 DNA reads TGTGCCACCATAAACGCCGGGGATGGGGCGGTGAACACCGGGGAGCTGTTTTTT.

This clonotype was seen repeatedly, ten times or more. V is TRBV29-1 and J is TRBJ2-1; perhaps TRBD1 as D (6 bases). Germline values: CDR1 SQVTM, CDR2 ANQGSEA. The CDR3 consists of 12 residues. Deletions cut 4 bases from V and 8 bases from J, with 12 bases between. DNA of the CDR3: TGCAGCGTTGGAATCCAGGGGCATGAGCAGTTCTTC. Translated, it gives CSVGIQGHEQFF.